The rows below give T cell receptor beta chains drawn from one sample of a study of PD-1 blockade in classical Hodgkin lymphoma. Sequencing used immunoSEQ multiplex PCR; TCRdb keeps in-frame clones, though not all of them. The sample yields about 11,000 clones, 75% seen once. This material consisted of peripheral blood mononuclear cells (PBMCs), taken at baseline. The receptors derive from a human donor with classical Hodgkin lymphoma. Each CDR3 is given with its conserved first and last residue. The order of the fields is CDR3 protein, J gene, V gene, clone size. Only part of the rows carry a size: once, few, many, or a class if the clone is expanded.

CDR3aa: CASRPLAGGHRTDTQYF
j_gene: TRBJ2-3
v_gene: TRBV2
abundance: few

CDR3aa: CASWGLNQPQHF
j_gene: TRBJ1-5
v_gene: TRBV28
abundance: NA

CDR3aa: CATERGVGEQFF
j_gene: TRBJ2-1
v_gene: TRBV28
abundance: once

CDR3aa: CASSLGGVRTGELFF
j_gene: TRBJ2-2
v_gene: TRBV5-5
abundance: NA

CDR3aa: CASSAATGDYEQYF
j_gene: TRBJ2-7
v_gene: TRBV19
abundance: NA

CDR3aa: CASRTPGSYEQYF
j_gene: TRBJ2-7
v_gene: TRBV28
abundance: NA

CDR3aa: CASSIHSEAFF
j_gene: TRBJ1-1
v_gene: TRBV6-1
abundance: NA

CDR3aa: CASPRTAANYGYTF
j_gene: TRBJ1-2
v_gene: TRBV2
abundance: NA

CDR3aa: CASSLRLAGARDTQYF
j_gene: TRBJ2-3
v_gene: TRBV13
abundance: NA

CDR3aa: CASSVEGGTNEQFF
j_gene: TRBJ2-1
v_gene: TRBV9
abundance: NA

CDR3aa: CASSPIWDQAVYGYTF
j_gene: TRBJ1-2
v_gene: TRBV5-5
abundance: NA

CDR3aa: CASSPTGAGELFF
j_gene: TRBJ2-2
v_gene: TRBV5-1
abundance: NA

CDR3aa: CASSLSGGGGAWGYTF
j_gene: TRBJ1-2
v_gene: TRBV7-8
abundance: NA

CDR3aa: CASSSPSGGLSYNEQFF
j_gene: TRBJ2-1
v_gene: TRBV11-2
abundance: NA

CDR3aa: CASSGPDRGRDGYTF
j_gene: TRBJ1-2
v_gene: TRBV7-2
abundance: NA

CDR3aa: CASSLTGVNTEAFF
j_gene: TRBJ1-1
v_gene: TRBV5-1
abundance: once

CDR3aa: CASTPGRRSYNEQFF
j_gene: TRBJ2-1
v_gene: TRBV19
abundance: NA

CDR3aa: CASSLVGNTGELFF
j_gene: TRBJ2-2
v_gene: TRBV7-2
abundance: NA

CDR3aa: CASSLNRGPQETQYF
j_gene: TRBJ2-5
v_gene: TRBV27
abundance: NA

CDR3aa: CASSMDREGPQHF
j_gene: TRBJ1-5
v_gene: TRBV19
abundance: NA

CDR3aa: CASSQDLEKRDLTGELFF
j_gene: TRBJ2-2
v_gene: TRBV4-2
abundance: NA

CDR3aa: CASSLLGDRSSPLHF
j_gene: TRBJ1-6
v_gene: TRBV7-9
abundance: NA

CDR3aa: CASSHPDRAETQYF
j_gene: TRBJ2-5
v_gene: TRBV7-9
abundance: NA

CDR3aa: CASSIDTRGTGELFF
j_gene: TRBJ2-2
v_gene: TRBV19
abundance: few

CDR3aa: CASIDRENQPQHF
j_gene: TRBJ1-5
v_gene: TRBV19
abundance: NA

CDR3aa: CASSLAGTVNSPLHF
j_gene: TRBJ1-6
v_gene: TRBV5-4
abundance: NA

CDR3aa: CAWRWATNLMNTEAFF
j_gene: TRBJ1-1
v_gene: TRBV30
abundance: once

CDR3aa: CATSRDGMQGYTF
j_gene: TRBJ1-2
v_gene: TRBV15
abundance: few

CDR3aa: CASSWDHNEQFF
j_gene: TRBJ2-1
v_gene: TRBV7-9
abundance: NA

CDR3aa: CASSLGTGGDNTQYF
j_gene: TRBJ2-5
v_gene: TRBV6-5
abundance: few

CDR3aa: CASSVEGSGANVLTF
j_gene: TRBJ2-6
v_gene: TRBV9
abundance: NA

CDR3aa: CASSLMENSPLHF
j_gene: TRBJ1-6
v_gene: TRBV19
abundance: NA

CDR3aa: CASRAAGGHNEQFF
j_gene: TRBJ2-1
v_gene: TRBV28
abundance: NA

CDR3aa: CASSGSISNQPQHF
j_gene: TRBJ1-5
v_gene: TRBV5-5
abundance: few

CDR3aa: CASTPQTANTEAFF
j_gene: TRBJ1-1
v_gene: TRBV5-1
abundance: NA

CDR3aa: CASSIGRDRGYIQYF
j_gene: TRBJ2-4
v_gene: TRBV19
abundance: NA

CDR3aa: CASSSLESVAFF
j_gene: TRBJ1-1
v_gene: TRBV7-6
abundance: NA

CDR3aa: CASSFSGELFF
j_gene: TRBJ2-2
v_gene: TRBV6-6
abundance: once

CDR3aa: CASSFSGTLKPYEQYF
j_gene: TRBJ2-7
v_gene: TRBV28
abundance: NA

CDR3aa: CASSYEGQANSPLHF
j_gene: TRBJ1-6
v_gene: TRBV6-5
abundance: NA

CDR3aa: CASSPSGNWFETQYF
j_gene: TRBJ2-5
v_gene: TRBV27
abundance: NA

CDR3aa: CASSYGQTQYF
j_gene: TRBJ2-5
v_gene: TRBV6-6
abundance: NA

CDR3aa: CASSRRVAGASTNQETQYF
j_gene: TRBJ2-5
v_gene: TRBV4-3
abundance: NA

CDR3aa: CASSQDRVGDYEQYF
j_gene: TRBJ2-7
v_gene: TRBV4-2
abundance: NA